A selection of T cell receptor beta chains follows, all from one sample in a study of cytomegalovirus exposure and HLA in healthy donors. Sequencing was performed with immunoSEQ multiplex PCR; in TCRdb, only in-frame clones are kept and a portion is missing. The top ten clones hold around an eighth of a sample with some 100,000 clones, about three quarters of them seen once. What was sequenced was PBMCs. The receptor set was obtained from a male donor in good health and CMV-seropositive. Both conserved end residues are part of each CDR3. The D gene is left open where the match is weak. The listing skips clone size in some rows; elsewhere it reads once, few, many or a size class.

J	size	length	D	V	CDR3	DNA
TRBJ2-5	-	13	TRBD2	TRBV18	CASSGLAGETQYF	TGTGCCAGCTCAGGACTAGCGGGGGAGACCCAGTACTTC
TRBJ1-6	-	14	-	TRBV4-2	CASSPQGPNSPLHF	TGTGCCAGCAGCCCACAGGGACCGAATTCACCCCTCCACTTT
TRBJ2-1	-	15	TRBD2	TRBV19	CASSTPGLAKGEQFF	TGTGCCAGTAGTACGCCGGGACTAGCTAAGGGTGAGCAGTTCTTC
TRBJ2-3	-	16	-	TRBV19	CASSISRYSETDTQYF	TGTGCCAGTAGTATCAGCCGGTACAGTGAAACAGATACGCAGTATTTT
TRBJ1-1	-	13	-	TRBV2	CASSVQGNTEAFF	TGTGCCAGCAGTGTTCAGGGGAACACTGAAGCTTTCTTT
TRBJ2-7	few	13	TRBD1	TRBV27	CASSIGQGYEQYF	TGTGCCAGCAGTATCGGACAGGGCTACGAGCAGTACTTC
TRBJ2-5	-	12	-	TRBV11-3	CASSRAGETQYF	TGTGCCAGCAGTAGGGCGGGTGAGACCCAGTACTTC
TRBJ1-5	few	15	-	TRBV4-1	CASSQSGQGNQPQHF	TGCGCCAGCAGCCAATCTGGGCAGGGAAACCAGCCCCAGCATTTT
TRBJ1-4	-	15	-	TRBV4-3	CASSGQQGPGEKLFF	TGCGCCAGCAGCGGACAACAGGGACCCGGTGAAAAACTGTTTTTT
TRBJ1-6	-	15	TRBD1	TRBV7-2	CASSLNGQGVSPLHF	TGTGCCAGCAGCTTAAACGGACAGGGCGTTTCACCCCTCCACTTT
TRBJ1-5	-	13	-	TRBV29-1	CSVQGQGDQPQHF	TGCAGCGTCCAGGGACAAGGGGATCAGCCCCAGCATTTT
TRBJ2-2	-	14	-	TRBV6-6	CASSLTRNTGELFF	TGTGCCAGCTCACTCACCCGAAACACCGGGGAGCTGTTTTTT
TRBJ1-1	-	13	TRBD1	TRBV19	CASSIRGQGWPFF	TGTGCCAGTAGTATCCGGGGACAGGGGTGGCCTTTCTTT
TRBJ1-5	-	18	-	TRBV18	CASSPGPGMTVANQPQHF	TGTGCCAGCTCACCAGGCCCAGGGATGACGGTTGCCAATCAGCCCCAGCATTTT
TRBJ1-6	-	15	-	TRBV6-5	CASTRSGLGNSPLHF	TGTGCCAGTACCCGTTCGGGGTTAGGTAATTCACCCCTCCACTTT
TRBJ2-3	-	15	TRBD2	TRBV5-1	CASSSVSGGTDTQYF	TGCGCCAGCAGCTCGGTGTCGGGGGGAACAGATACGCAGTATTTT
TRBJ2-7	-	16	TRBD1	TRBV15	CATSRVVTGGIYEQYF	TGTGCCACCAGCAGAGTGGTCACAGGGGGTATCTACGAGCAGTACTTC
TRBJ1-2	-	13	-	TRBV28	CASSLFPLLGYTF	TGTGCCAGCAGTTTATTCCCCCTCTTGGGCTACACCTTC
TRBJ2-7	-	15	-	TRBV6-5	CASSWYTCFSYEQYF	TGTGCCAGCAGTTGGTATACATGTTTCTCCTACGAGCAGTACTTC
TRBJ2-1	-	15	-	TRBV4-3	CASSPAGTFYNEQFF	TGCGCCAGCAGCCCCGCAGGTACTTTTTACAATGAGCAGTTCTTC
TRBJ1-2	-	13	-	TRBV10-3	CAISDLRNYGYTF	TGTGCCATCAGTGATTTGCGGAACTATGGCTACACCTTC
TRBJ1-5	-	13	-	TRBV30	CAWSEGGAPAQHF	TGTGCCTGGAGTGAAGGGGGGGCCCCCGCCCAGCATTTT